The source of this T cell receptor (beta chain) is a study of CD8 T cells in ankylosing spondylitis. TCRdb re-called the 5' RACE reads with MiXCR, one entry per CDR3 protein. Of over 75,000 distinct CDR3 sequences listed, 8.5% to 9% are singletons. The CDR3 has 15 residues. Looked up from germline, CDR1 is LGHDT and CDR2 is YNNKEL (reference sequence). The germline V and J ends were trimmed by 1 base and 8 bases, with 17 bases remaining between them. Sequenced: blood, either unsorted or a sorted T cell fraction (not recorded which). The sequence was collected from a male donor with ankylosing spondylitis or in good health (not recorded which). V gene TRBV3-1 combines with J gene TRBJ1-2; TRBD1 is a possible D gene (5 bases). In DNA form, the CDR3 reads TGTGCCAGCAGCCAAGGGCTAAGGGGAGCGGACGGCTACACCTTC. It codes for CASSQGLRGADGYTF. The full variable domain, in which reference TRBV3-1 and TRBJ1-2 provide the parts outside the CDR3, is DTAVSQTPKYLVTQMGNDKSIKCEQNLGHDTMYWYKQDSKKFLKIMFSYNNKELIINETVPNRFSPKSPDKAHLNLHINSLELGDSAVYFCASSQGLRGADGYTFGSGTRLTVV.